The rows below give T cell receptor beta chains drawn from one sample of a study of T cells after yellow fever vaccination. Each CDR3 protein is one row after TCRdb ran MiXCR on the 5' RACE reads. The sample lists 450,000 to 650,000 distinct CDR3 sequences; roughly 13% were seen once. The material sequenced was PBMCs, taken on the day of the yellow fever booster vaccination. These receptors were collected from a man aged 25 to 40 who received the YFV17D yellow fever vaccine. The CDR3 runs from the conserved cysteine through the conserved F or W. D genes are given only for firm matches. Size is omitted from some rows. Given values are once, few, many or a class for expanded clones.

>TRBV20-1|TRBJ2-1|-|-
CSARDPHTRAGNNEQFF
TGCAGTGCTAGAGATCCCCATACAAGGGCGGGGAACAATGAGCAGTTCTTC
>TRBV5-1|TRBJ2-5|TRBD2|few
CASSEIAGGMETQYF
TGCGCCAGCAGCGAGATAGCGGGAGGGATGGAGACCCAGTACTTC
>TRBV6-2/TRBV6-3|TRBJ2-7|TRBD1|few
CASEATLGTGFYEQYF
TGTGCCAGCGAAGCGACCCTCGGGACAGGTTTCTACGAGCAGTACTTC
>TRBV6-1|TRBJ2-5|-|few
CASSPQTTGTALDF
TGTGCCAGCAGTCCCCAGACCACCGGGACGGCCTTGGACTTC
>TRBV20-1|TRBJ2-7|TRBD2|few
CSARSTSLANEQYF
TGCAGTGCTAGGTCAACCTCACTAGCGAACGAGCAGTACTTC
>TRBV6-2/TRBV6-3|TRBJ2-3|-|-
CASRGQPTDTQYF
TGTGCCAGCAGAGGCCAGCCCACAGATACGCAGTATTTT
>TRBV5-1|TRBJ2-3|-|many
CASSYGEITDTQYF
TGCGCCAGCAGCTACGGGGAAATCACAGATACGCAGTATTTT
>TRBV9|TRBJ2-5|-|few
CASSVDGETQYF
TGTGCCAGCAGCGTAGACGGAGAGACCCAGTACTTC
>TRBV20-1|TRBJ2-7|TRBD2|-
CSASTGTSSYEQYF
TGCAGTGCTTCAACCGGGACTAGCTCCTACGAGCAGTACTTC
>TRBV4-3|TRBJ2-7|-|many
CASSRDQTYEQYF
TGCGCCAGCAGCCGGGATCAAACCTACGAGCAGTACTTC
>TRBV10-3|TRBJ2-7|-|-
CAISESRGITYEQYF
TGTGCCATCAGTGAGTCGCGAGGAATCACCTACGAGCAGTACTTC
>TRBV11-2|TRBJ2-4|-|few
CASSFSGAKNIQYF
TGTGCCAGCAGCTTTAGCGGAGCCAAAAACATTCAGTACTTC
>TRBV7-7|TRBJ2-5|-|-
CASKNLGEETQYF
TGTGCCAGCAAGAATTTGGGGGAAGAGACCCAGTACTTC
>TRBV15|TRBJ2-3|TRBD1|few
CATSRVPTGTGASDTQYF
TGTGCCACCAGCAGAGTCCCGACCGGGACAGGGGCGTCTGATACGCAGTATTTT
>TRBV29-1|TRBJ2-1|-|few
CSVALANEQFF
TGCAGCGTTGCATTAGCCAATGAGCAGTTCTTC
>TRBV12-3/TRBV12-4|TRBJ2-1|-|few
CASSLLREQFF
TGTGCCAGCAGTCTCCTCAGAGAGCAGTTCTTC
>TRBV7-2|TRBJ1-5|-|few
CASSVTSGGNQPQHF
TGTGCCAGCAGCGTAACTTCTGGGGGCAATCAGCCCCAGCATTTT
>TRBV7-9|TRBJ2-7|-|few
CASSFGPGNEQYF
TGTGCCAGCAGCTTCGGCCCTGGCAACGAGCAGTACTTC
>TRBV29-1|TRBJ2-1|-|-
CSVVLGSYNEQFF
TGCAGCGTTGTCCTAGGATCCTACAATGAGCAGTTCTTC
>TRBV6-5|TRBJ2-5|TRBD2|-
CASSYLTSGRYQETQYF
TGTGCCAGCAGTTATTTGACTAGCGGGAGGTACCAAGAGACCCAGTACTTC
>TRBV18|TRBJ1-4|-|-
CASSGAGSRSGEKLFF
TGTGCCAGCTCAGGAGCAGGGTCGAGGAGCGGTGAAAAACTGTTTTTT
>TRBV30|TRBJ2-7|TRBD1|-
CAWRGTASRRYEQYF
TGTGCCTGGAGGGGGACAGCCTCCCGCCGCTACGAGCAGTACTTC
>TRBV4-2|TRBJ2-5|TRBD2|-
CASSESIPLAGGQETQYF
TGTGCCAGCAGCGAAAGTATACCACTAGCGGGTGGGCAAGAGACCCAGTACTTC
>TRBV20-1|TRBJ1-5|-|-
CSASRGVGNQPQHF
TGCAGTGCTTCCCGGGGGGTCGGCAATCAGCCCCAGCATTTT
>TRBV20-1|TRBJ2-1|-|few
CSASFAKRNNEQFF
TGCAGTGCTAGTTTCGCAAAGCGGAACAATGAGCAGTTCTTC
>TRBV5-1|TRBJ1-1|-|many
CARMIGGQLNTEAFF
TGCGCCAGGATGATCGGGGGACAACTTAACACTGAAGCTTTCTTT
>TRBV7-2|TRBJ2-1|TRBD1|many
CASSSGQGREQFF
TGTGCCAGCAGCTCCGGACAGGGTCGGGAGCAGTTCTTC
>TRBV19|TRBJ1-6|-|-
CASAQQGRNSPLHF
TGTGCCAGCGCCCAACAGGGAAGGAATTCACCCCTCCACTTT
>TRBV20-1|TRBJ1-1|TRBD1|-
CSASRDRNTEAFF
TGCAGTGCTAGCAGGGACAGAAACACTGAAGCTTTCTTT
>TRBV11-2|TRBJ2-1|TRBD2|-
CASSFVAGGPVAYNEQFF
TGTGCCAGCAGCTTTGTAGCGGGAGGGCCGGTAGCCTACAATGAGCAGTTCTTC
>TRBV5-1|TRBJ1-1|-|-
CASSLIPGHTEAFF
TGCGCCAGCAGCTTGATCCCCGGGCACACTGAAGCTTTCTTT
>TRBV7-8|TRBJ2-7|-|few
CASSLGVAAKYEQYF
TGTGCCAGCAGCTTAGGGGTTGCGGCGAAGTACGAGCAGTACTTC
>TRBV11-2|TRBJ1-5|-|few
CASSLTHVVGQPQHF
TGTGCCAGCAGCTTAACCCATGTCGTGGGTCAGCCCCAGCATTTT
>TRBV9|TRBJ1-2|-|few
CASSGWGYTF
TGTGCCAGCAGCGGCTGGGGCTACACCTTC
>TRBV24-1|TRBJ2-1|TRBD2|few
CATSSAGGTFEQFF
TGTGCCACCAGTTCAGCGGGAGGGACTTTTGAGCAGTTCTTC
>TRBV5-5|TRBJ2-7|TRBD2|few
CASSQRTSGTTYEQYF
TGTGCCAGCAGCCAGAGGACTAGCGGGACTACCTACGAGCAGTACTTC
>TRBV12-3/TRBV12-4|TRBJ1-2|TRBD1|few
CASTYGQGSGYTF
TGTGCCAGCACTTATGGACAGGGTTCTGGCTACACCTTC
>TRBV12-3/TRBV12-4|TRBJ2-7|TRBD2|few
CASSPTSGALGQYF
TGTGCCAGCAGCCCGACTAGCGGGGCCCTTGGGCAGTACTTC
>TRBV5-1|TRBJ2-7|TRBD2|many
CASSLEASGGVYEQYF
TGCGCCAGCAGCTTGGAGGCTAGCGGGGGGGTCTACGAGCAGTACTTC
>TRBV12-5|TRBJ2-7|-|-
CASGYQTDEQYF
TGTGCTAGTGGTTACCAAACGGACGAGCAGTACTTC
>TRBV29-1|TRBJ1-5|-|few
CSVALTSNQPQHF
TGCAGCGTTGCACTGACTAGCAATCAGCCCCAGCATTTT
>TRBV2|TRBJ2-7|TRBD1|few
CASGKATGITYEQYF
TGTGCCAGCGGAAAAGCGACAGGGATTACCTACGAGCAGTACTTC
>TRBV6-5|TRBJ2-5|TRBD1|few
CASSYRDRGETQYF
TGTGCCAGCAGTTACCGGGACAGGGGAGAGACCCAGTACTTC
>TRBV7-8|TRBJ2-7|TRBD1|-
CASSLVSDRTSYEQYF
TGTGCCAGCAGCTTAGTATCGGACAGGACCTCCTACGAGCAGTACTTC
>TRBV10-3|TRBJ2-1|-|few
CAIKGGLYNEQFF
TGTGCCATCAAGGGGGGACTCTACAATGAGCAGTTCTTC
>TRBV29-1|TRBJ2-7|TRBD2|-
CSVKAGGPFGEQYF
TGCAGCGTTAAAGCGGGAGGGCCTTTTGGCGAGCAGTACTTC
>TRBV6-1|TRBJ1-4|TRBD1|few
CASRQTGYFGEKLFF
TGTGCCAGCAGGCAGACAGGGTATTTTGGTGAAAAACTGTTTTTT
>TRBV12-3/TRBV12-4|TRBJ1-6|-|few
CASSIRDNSPLHF
TGTGCCAGTTCTATCCGCGATAATTCACCCCTCCACTTT
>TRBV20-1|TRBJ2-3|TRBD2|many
CSAFIAGGAASTDTQYF
TGCAGTGCTTTCATAGCGGGAGGCGCGGCTAGCACAGATACGCAGTATTTT
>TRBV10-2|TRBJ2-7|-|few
CASSQQRGISYEQYF
TGCGCCAGCAGCCAACAGCGAGGGATCTCCTACGAGCAGTACTTC
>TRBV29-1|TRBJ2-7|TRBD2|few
CSVEDPTSGSSYEQYF
TGCAGCGTTGAAGATCCCACTAGCGGCAGCTCCTACGAGCAGTACTTC
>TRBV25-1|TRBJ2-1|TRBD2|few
CASRPAGAQKNEQFF
TGTGCCAGTCGCCCGGCGGGAGCACAGAAGAATGAGCAGTTCTTC
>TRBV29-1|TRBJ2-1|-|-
CSVGGGGTSEQFF
TGCAGCGTTGGGGGCGGAGGGACTTCGGAGCAGTTCTTC
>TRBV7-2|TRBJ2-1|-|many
CASSLQGGNEQFF
TGTGCCAGCAGTCTTCAGGGCGGCAATGAGCAGTTCTTC
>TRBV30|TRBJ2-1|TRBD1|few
CAWGTGRGNEQFF
TGTGCCTGGGGGACAGGGAGAGGGAATGAGCAGTTCTTC
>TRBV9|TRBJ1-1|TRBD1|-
CASSPRDRANTEAFF
TGTGCCAGCAGCCCTCGGGACAGGGCGAACACTGAAGCTTTCTTT
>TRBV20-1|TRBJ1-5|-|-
CSASEGPSGPQHF
TGCAGTGCTAGTGAGGGGCCCAGTGGGCCCCAGCATTTT
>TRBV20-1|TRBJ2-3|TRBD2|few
CSALAGLAATDTQYF
TGCAGTGCTCTAGCGGGACTAGCGGCCACAGATACGCAGTATTTT
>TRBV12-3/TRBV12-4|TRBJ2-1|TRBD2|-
CASSSTSGALNEQFF
TGTGCCAGCAGTTCGACTAGCGGGGCCCTTAATGAGCAGTTCTTC